Listed below are T cell receptor beta chains from one sample, sequenced in a study of blood T cells in healthy people across ages. TCRdb itself ran the 5' RACE reads through MiXCR, one entry per CDR3 protein. The sample shows about 720,000 distinct CDR3 sequences, 20% to 25% of them seen only once. Sequenced material: blood. Receptors were obtained from a man in his 70s in good health. The CDR3 runs from the conserved cysteine through the conserved F or W. D genes are given only for firm matches. Expanded clones are given a class, and other clones once, few, many or no size at all.

V	D	J	size	CDR3	DNA
TRBV12-3/TRBV12-4	TRBD1	TRBJ1-1	-	CASSFGDRTEAFF	TGTGCCAGCAGTTTTGGGGACAGAACTGAAGCTTTCTTT
TRBV28	-	TRBJ1-1	few	CASSSPGGWNTEAFF	TGTGCCAGCAGTTCCCCGGGGGGTTGGAACACTGAAGCTTTCTTT
TRBV14	-	TRBJ1-1	few	CASSLTGMEAFF	TGTGCCAGCAGCCTTACAGGGATGGAAGCTTTCTTT
TRBV20-1	-	TRBJ2-3	many	CSARGRVTTDTQYF	TGCAGTGCTAGGGGGCGTGTCACCACAGATACGCAGTATTTT
TRBV5-1	-	TRBJ1-5	few	CASSLGQTDNQPQHF	TGCGCCAGCAGCTTGGGCCAGACCGACAATCAGCCCCAGCATTTT
TRBV24-1	-	TRBJ2-4	many	CASPNRVQYF	TGTGCCAGTCCTAACAGAGTTCAGTACTTC
TRBV10-3	-	TRBJ2-3	-	CAIFVGDTQYF	TGTGCCATTTTTGTGGGGGATACGCAGTATTTT
TRBV7-6	-	TRBJ1-3	few	CASSIGTPRSGNTIYF	TGTGCCAGCAGCATCGGGACACCCCGCTCTGGAAACACCATATATTTT
TRBV5-1	-	TRBJ2-1	few	CASSLGHGDEQFF	TGCGCCAGCAGCTTGGGACATGGGGATGAGCAGTTCTTC
TRBV4-3	-	TRBJ2-1	many	CASSQDRVRYNEQFF	TGCGCCAGCAGCCAAGATCGGGTTAGATACAATGAGCAGTTCTTC
TRBV10-2	-	TRBJ2-1	-	CASSVRIEQFF	TGCGCCAGCAGTGTAAGAATTGAGCAGTTCTTC
TRBV20-1	TRBD1	TRBJ1-5	-	CSARGTDYSNQPQHF	TGCAGTGCTAGGGGGACAGATTATAGCAATCAGCCCCAGCATTTT
TRBV19	-	TRBJ2-1	few	CASTNGALGYNEQFF	TGTGCCAGTACCAATGGGGCGCTTGGGTACAATGAGCAGTTCTTC
TRBV12-3/TRBV12-4	-	TRBJ2-2	-	CASSPGLRAGELFF	TGTGCCAGCAGTCCGGGACTGAGGGCCGGGGAGCTGTTTTTT
TRBV7-9	TRBD2	TRBJ2-3	-	CASSSGLGIADTQYF	TGTGCCAGCAGCTCGGGACTAGGAATTGCAGATACGCAGTATTTT
TRBV28	-	TRBJ1-1	-	CASSEGNTEAFF	TGTGCCAGCAGTGAAGGGAACACTGAAGCTTTCTTT
TRBV19	-	TRBJ1-1	-	CASSSGVIRNTEAFF	TGTGCCAGTAGTAGCGGGGTCATAAGGAACACTGAAGCTTTCTTT
TRBV28	-	TRBJ2-7	few	CASSPPGGLYEQYF	TGTGCCAGCAGTCCCCCGGGGGGCTTGTACGAGCAGTACTTC
TRBV29-1	-	TRBJ1-5	few	CSVETESNQPQHF	TGCAGCGTTGAGACAGAGAGCAATCAGCCCCAGCATTTT
TRBV29-1	-	TRBJ1-2	few	CSVSGRYGYTF	TGCAGCGTTAGCGGCCGCTATGGCTACACCTTC
TRBV7-2	-	TRBJ1-2	few	CASSLQTQEVGYGYTF	TGTGCCAGCAGCTTACAGACTCAAGAGGTGGGCTATGGCTACACCTTC
TRBV5-1	TRBD1	TRBJ2-2	-	CASSLGGQATNTGELFF	TGCGCCAGCAGCTTGGGCGGACAGGCGACGAACACCGGGGAGCTGTTTTTT
TRBV5-1	TRBD2	TRBJ2-1	few	CASSKGLAANEQFF	TGCGCCAGCAGCAAGGGACTAGCGGCCAATGAGCAGTTCTTC
TRBV5-1	TRBD2	TRBJ2-3	few	CASSLDGGGATDTQYF	TGCGCCAGCAGCTTGGATGGCGGGGGGGCCACAGATACGCAGTATTTT
TRBV20-1	TRBD2	TRBJ2-1	-	CSPKGLAGGNEQFF	TGCAGTCCGAAGGGACTAGCGGGGGGTAATGAGCAGTTCTTC
TRBV6-2/TRBV6-3	TRBD1	TRBJ1-2	-	CASSYGTEYGYTF	TGTGCCAGCAGTTACGGGACAGAATATGGCTACACCTTC
TRBV20-1	TRBD2	TRBJ2-1	few	CSARGLAGGGSYNEQFF	TGCAGTGCTAGAGGTCTAGCGGGAGGAGGGTCCTACAATGAGCAGTTCTTC
TRBV7-6	TRBD2	TRBJ2-3	many	CASSLVAGISTDTQYF	TGTGCCAGCAGCTTAGTAGCGGGGATAAGCACAGATACGCAGTATTTT
TRBV9	-	TRBJ1-3	-	CASSVGAVGTSSGNTIYF	TGTGCCAGCAGCGTAGGGGCGGTCGGAACCAGCTCTGGAAACACCATATATTTT
TRBV10-3	-	TRBJ1-4	-	CAGGDPPNEKLFF	TGTGCCGGGGGCGATCCACCAAATGAAAAACTGTTTTTT
TRBV20-1	TRBD1	TRBJ2-7	-	CSAPGLGGNSYEQYF	TGCAGTGCCCCCGGGTTAGGGGGCAACTCCTACGAGCAGTACTTC
TRBV12-3/TRBV12-4	-	TRBJ2-1	few	CASSSQASGGGEQFF	TGTGCCAGCAGTTCCCAAGCTAGCGGAGGGGGAGAGCAGTTCTTC
TRBV7-3	-	TRBJ2-3	few	CASSSKDTQYF	TGTGCCAGCAGCTCGAAAGATACGCAGTATTTT
TRBV19	-	TRBJ2-3	few	CASSIRAGGTDTQYF	TGTGCCAGTAGTATTAGGGCCGGCGGCACAGATACGCAGTATTTT
TRBV2	-	TRBJ2-1	-	CASRARTVSYNEQFF	TGTGCCAGCAGGGCACGTACGGTTTCCTACAATGAGCAGTTCTTC
TRBV20-1	TRBD1	TRBJ1-4	-	CSASGTGEYRLFF	TGCAGTGCTTCGGGAACAGGGGAATATCGACTGTTTTTT
TRBV12-3/TRBV12-4	-	TRBJ1-6	-	CASSFDSSGGGNSPLHF	TGTGCCAGCAGTTTTGATTCGTCCGGGGGCGGTAATTCACCCCTCCACTTT
TRBV5-1	-	TRBJ2-3	-	CASSWGDTTPSTDTQYF	TGCGCCAGCAGCTGGGGGGACACAACCCCTAGCACAGATACGCAGTATTTT
TRBV29-1	-	TRBJ2-2	-	CSVEDRAYRELFF	TGCAGCGTTGAAGATCGCGCCTACCGGGAGCTGTTTTTT
TRBV4-2	-	TRBJ2-3	few	CASSPEGDTQYF	TGTGCCAGCAGCCCGGAAGGAGATACGCAGTATTTT
TRBV12-3/TRBV12-4	-	TRBJ1-1	-	CASTDRGLWVFF	TGTGCCAGCACCGACCGGGGTCTTTGGGTTTTCTTT